A selection of T cell receptor beta chains follows, all from one sample in a study of blood T cell repertoires in COVID-19. Clones were read by immunoSEQ multiplex PCR, and TCRdb kept only the in-frame ones, dropping some. The sample records 80,000 to 90,000 clones, 87% being singletons. What was sequenced was peripheral blood. All receptors come from a man aged 60-69 years with acute or convalescent COVID-19. The CDR3 runs from the conserved cysteine through the conserved F or W. D genes are given only for firm matches. A clone size is listed for some rows: how often the clone was seen (once, few, many), or a class if it is expanded.

. TRBJ1-2 TRBV12-3/TRBV12-4 . TGTGCCAGCAGTGCACTTCAAAACTATGGCTACACCTTC CASSALQNYGYTF
. TRBJ1-3 TRBV1 . TGCACCAGCAGCCAAGTACGGGGTGACAGGCGCTCGGGAAACACCATATATTTT CTSSQVRGDRRSGNTIYF
. TRBJ2-4 TRBV3-1/TRBV3-2 TRBD2 TGTGCCAGCAGCCAAGAGGACCCGGGACTAGCGGGGTGGCGAGCCAAAAACATTCAGTACTTC CASSQEDPGLAGWRAKNIQYF
. TRBJ1-1 TRBV6-1 TRBD1 TGTGCCAGCAGTGACCGACAGGGGGAAGCTTTCTTT CASSDRQGEAFF
. TRBJ1-1 TRBV19 . TGTGCCAGTCAAGGGAGGGGGACTGAAGCTTTCTTT CASQGRGTEAFF
. TRBJ2-3 TRBV11-2 . TGTGCCAGCAGCTTAGTGGCAATCACAGATACGCAGTATTTT CASSLVAITDTQYF
. TRBJ2-7 TRBV23-1 TRBD1 TGCGCCAGCATATCGGGGACAGTCCACTCCTACGAGCAGTACTTC CASISGTVHSYEQYF
. TRBJ2-1 TRBV4-3 TRBD2 TGCGCCAGCAGCCCGCTAGCGGGGGGGCCTAGTGAGCAGTTCTTC CASSPLAGGPSEQFF
few TRBJ1-2 TRBV9 TRBD1 TGTGCCAGCAGCGGGACAGGGGGCGCAAACTATGGCTACACCTTC CASSGTGGANYGYTF
. TRBJ1-6 TRBV27 TRBD1 TGTGCCAGCAGTTTGAGGGGGCTGAGCAATTCACCCCTCCACTTT CASSLRGLSNSPLHF
. TRBJ2-2 TRBV2 . TGTGCCAGCAGAGGACAGTACACCGGGGAGCTGTTTTTT CASRGQYTGELFF
. TRBJ2-5 TRBV19 . TGTGCCAGTAGTATTGGCACGCTGGAGACCCAGTACTTC CASSIGTLETQYF
. TRBJ2-7 TRBV5-5 . TGTGCCAGCAGCAGGGCCGGGACAATCCCCTACGAGCAGTACTTC CASSRAGTIPYEQYF
. TRBJ2-5 TRBV4-3 . TGCGCCAGCAGCCAGGATCGGGGGACCCAGTACTTC CASSQDRGTQYF
. TRBJ1-6 TRBV27 TRBD1 TGTGCCAGCAGCGTGGACAGGGCGGCTAATTCACCCCTCCACTTT CASSVDRAANSPLHF
. TRBJ1-2 TRBV6-2/TRBV6-3 . TGTGCCAGCAGTTACGGGAACCGGGGGAATGGCTACACCTTC CASSYGNRGNGYTF
once TRBJ2-5 TRBV5-8 . TGTGCCAGCACCAAAACAGGGTTCCAAGAGACCCAGTACTTC CASTKTGFQETQYF
few TRBJ1-3 TRBV2 . TGTGCCAGCAGTCCCGAGATCTCCTCTGGAAACACCATATATTTT CASSPEISSGNTIYF
. TRBJ2-7 TRBV12-5 . TGTGCTAGTGGTCCCCAGGTCTACGAGCAGTACTTC CASGPQVYEQYF
once TRBJ2-1 TRBV6-2/TRBV6-3 . TGTGCCAGCAGTCAGGCAGGGGGGCTCTACAATGAGCAGTTCTTC CASSQAGGLYNEQFF
. TRBJ1-1 TRBV9 TRBD1 TGTGCCAGCAGCGTACGTGTAGGGGGCGTGGGGACTGAAGCTTTCTTT CASSVRVGGVGTEAFF
. TRBJ2-1 TRBV30 TRBD2 TGTGCCTGGTCGGGACTAGCGGCTAGCTCCTACAATGAGCAGTTCTTC CAWSGLAASSYNEQFF
. TRBJ1-5 TRBV11-2 TRBD1 TGTGCCAGCAGCTTGACAGGGTCGAGCAATCAGCCCCAGCATTTT CASSLTGSSNQPQHF
. TRBJ2-1 TRBV5-4 . TGTGCCAGCAGCCCTTCTACCGCGGCGGGGATCAATGAGCAGTTCTTC CASSPSTAAGINEQFF
. TRBJ2-3 TRBV5-6 TRBD1 TGTGCCAGCAGCACACAGGGGGGAAGCACAGATACGCAGTATTTT CASSTQGGSTDTQYF
. TRBJ2-2 TRBV7-2 TRBD2 TGTGCCAGCAGGGAGGCGGGGGGAAACACCGGGGAGCTGTTTTTT CASREAGGNTGELFF
. TRBJ1-5 TRBV7-9 TRBD1 TGTGCCAGCAGCGAGGCTGACAGGGATAGCAATCAGCCCCAGCATTTT CASSEADRDSNQPQHF
. TRBJ2-1 TRBV4-3 TRBD2 TGCGCCAGCAGCCAAGACACCCCGAGGGGACTAGACTCCAATCAGCAGTTCTTC CASSQDTPRGLDSNQQFF
. TRBJ1-2 TRBV5-1 TRBD1 TGCGCCAGCAGCGCTGACAGGGACTATGGCTACACCTTC CASSADRDYGYTF
once TRBJ2-1 TRBV19 TRBD2 TGTGCCAGCCGGAGCGGAAGCGGGGTTGTAAATGAGCAGTTCTTC CASRSGSGVVNEQFF
. TRBJ1-1 TRBV6-6 . TGTGCCAGCAGCCAGACAGGAAACACTGAAGCTTTCTTT CASSQTGNTEAFF
. TRBJ2-1 TRBV7-2 TRBD1 TGTGCCAGCAGCTTAGAGAAGGGGGCCACCTACAATGAGCAGTTCTTC CASSLEKGATYNEQFF
. TRBJ2-3 TRBV18 . TGTGCCAGCTCACCATCAGTCACAGATACGCAGTATTTT CASSPSVTDTQYF
few TRBJ1-2 TRBV6-6 . TGTGCCAGCAGTTACGGGCAGTCCTATGGCTACACCTTC CASSYGQSYGYTF
. TRBJ1-1 TRBV5-4 . TGTGCCAGCAGCTCCACGTGGGCAACCACCCCTGGTAGGGCTTTCTTT CASSSTWATTPGRAFF
. TRBJ2-3 TRBV6-2/TRBV6-3 TRBD2 TGTGCCAGCAGTCCCCTAGCGGGGGGTCCAACTAGCACAGATACGCAGTATTTT CASSPLAGGPTSTDTQYF